This paragraph covers one T cell receptor (beta chain) sequence. This specimen includes other DNA sequences encoding the same CDR3. The data were obtained in a study of long-term antiretroviral therapy in people with HIV. Samples were assayed with immunoSEQ v3.0 at survey level. Produced via immunoSEQ multiplex PCR; TCRdb's table is partial and in-frame only. The sample records tens of thousands of clones, approximately 80% being singletons. This receptor was taken from a man aged 30-40 years with HIV. The starting material was unsorted PBMCs, obtained 3.4 years after starting antiretroviral therapy.

The CDR3 spells CASSPEGLSGNTIYF. The CDR3 DNA follows: TGTGCCAGCTCACCCGAGGGCCTCTCTGGAAACACCATATATTTT. The rearrangement links TRBV18 to TRBJ1-3; D ambiguous. V was trimmed by 3 bases and J by 0 bases, leaving 9 bases between them. The CDR3 consists of 15 residues. CDR1 and CDR2 (germline): KGHSH, LQKENI.